A selection of T cell receptor beta chains follows, all from one sample in a study of blood T cell repertoires in COVID-19. The data were produced by immunoSEQ multiplex PCR, yet TCRdb's version contains in-frame clones alone and is incomplete. This sample has about 240,000 clones, with roughly 83% found just once. Sample: peripheral blood. All receptors derive from a woman at least 80 years old with acute or convalescent COVID-19. Each CDR3 is given with its conserved first and last residue. D genes are given only for firm matches. Clone size, where shown, is once, few, many, or a class for clones that have expanded.

once	TRBV5-4	TRBJ1-1	-	CASSFGINTEAFF	TGTGCCAGCAGCTTCGGGATTAACACTGAAGCTTTCTTT
-	TRBV11-3	TRBJ2-1	-	CASSFAGSAYNEQFF	TGTGCCAGCAGCTTCGCTGGCAGTGCCTACAATGAGCAGTTCTTC
-	TRBV28	TRBJ2-4	TRBD1	CASSYRGPKNIQYF	TGTGCCAGCAGTTACAGGGGACCCAAAAACATTCAGTACTTC
-	TRBV6-5	TRBJ1-6	TRBD1	CASSPGQGNSPLHF	TGTGCCAGCAGCCCGGGACAGGGTAATTCACCCCTCCACTTT
-	TRBV18	TRBJ1-3	TRBD1	CASSPQGQGRTENTIYF	TGTGCCAGCTCACCCCAGGGACAGGGGAGAACTGAAAACACCATATATTTT
-	TRBV6-5	TRBJ1-1	-	CASMTGGNTEAFF	TGTGCCAGCATGACGGGAGGCAACACTGAAGCTTTCTTT
-	TRBV19	TRBJ2-2	TRBD1	CASSIGRGLDGELFF	TGTGCCAGTAGTATTGGCAGGGGGCTCGACGGGGAGCTGTTTTTT
-	TRBV19	TRBJ1-2	TRBD1	CASSPRDSYYGYTF	TGTGCCAGTAGTCCACGGGACAGCTACTATGGCTACACCTTC
-	TRBV12-3/TRBV12-4	TRBJ1-5	-	CASSLGGVQPQHF	TGTGCCAGCAGTTTAGGGGGGGTCCAGCCCCAGCATTTT
-	TRBV7-2	TRBJ2-7	TRBD2	CASSPYPAGGPSYEQYF	TGTGCCAGCAGCCCTTATCCAGCGGGGGGGCCCTCCTACGAGCAGTACTTC
few	TRBV18	TRBJ1-1	-	CASSTLDDTEAFF	TGTGCCAGCTCAACTTTAGATGACACTGAAGCTTTCTTT